This T cell receptor beta chain came from a study of response to subunit inactivated influenza vaccine. A single record per CDR3 protein comes from TCRdb applying MiXCR to the RT-PCR reads. The sample carries about 170,000 distinct CDR3 sequences, approximately 12% recorded once. A remark on this clonotype: The junction shows a germline mismatch at one end, possibly a read error.

Germline CDR1 is SGHRS and CDR2 is YFSETQ. This CDR3 has 12 amino acids. A further study also used this sample, focusing on T cells expressing NK-cell markers. This second study says: Generation of TCR beta cDNA was performed by 5'RACE template switching incorporating UMIs. Sequencing of TCR beta repertoires drew on sorted CD3+CD56+NKG2C+, CD3+CD56+NKG2C- and CD3+CD56-NKG2C+ T cells. HCMV seropositivity marked most of the eight sequenced donors; one was seronegative. The authors restricted sorting to alpha-beta TCR T cells with an anti-gamma-delta TCR antibody in several experiments. Among CD8+ T cells from over 5 donors, dominant NKG2C+ clonotypes accounted for roughly 1.0-7.0%.

V and J are TRBV5-1 and TRBJ1-2, with D possibly TRBD1 on 5 matching bases. The sequences come from CD8+ T cells sorted from PBMCs, collected roughly 12 days after vaccination. The receptor was isolated from a man in his forties or fifties who received an inactivated influenza vaccine. DNA of the CDR3: TGCTCCAGCAGCGACAGCCCATATGGCTACACCTTC. Translated: CSSSDSPYGYTF.